This T cell receptor (beta chain) is from a study of monozygotic twins with inflammatory bowel disease. In the case of this clonotype: What it binds is unknown.

The CDR3 has 16 residues. Two nested PCRs, of about 16 and 10 cycles, processed TCRalpha and TCRbeta cDNA. Following a re-call of the 5' RACE reads, TCRdb has one entry per CDR3 protein and lacks DNA. The sample data list about 300,000 distinct CDR3 sequences. Findings and caveats of the study: IBD patients carried less diverse TCRbeta repertoires (inverse Simpson) than healthy co-twins.

This receptor was taken from a human donor with ulcerative colitis or Crohn's disease, or a healthy co-twin of an affected twin (not recorded which). The sample taken for sequencing was blood. The chain recombines TRBV12-3 or TRBV12-4 with TRBJ2-5; TCRdb's D call, TRBD1, is unchecked because there is no DNA. This CDR3 reads CASSLPAGAGLETQYF.